This TCR beta chain derives from a study of T cells in tuberculosis. The table came from immunoSEQ multiplex PCR; TCRdb's copy has only in-frame clones and leaves some out. This table holds about 34,000 clones, approximately 93% found once. V gave up 0 bases and J gave up 6 bases; unmatched junction bases: 7. Per the germline V gene, CDR1 is ENHRY and CDR2 is SYGVKD. This CDR3 contains 16 residues. This chain links TRBV10-3 with TRBJ1-5, with 8 bases fitting TRBD1. The source of this sequence is a donor between 10 and 29 years old with latent tuberculosis or without tuberculosis infection. The sequenced sample was PBMCs. This chain's CDR3 is CAISESDREFGQPQHF. The CDR3 nucleotides read TGTGCCATCAGTGAGTCGGACAGGGAGTTTGGTCAGCCCCAGCATTTT.